The sequence of this T cell receptor beta chain was determined in a study of cytomegalovirus exposure and HLA in healthy donors (dated by TCRdb to 2016 to 2017). Looking at the study overall: In an earlier analysis of under 750 of the donors, approximately 260 Gb of sequence data and 117 million unique TCR beta sequences from about 190 million T cells were reported. Around 330 gigabases of sequencing data and around 80 million unique TCR sequences made up an early release that covered under 750 HLA-typed donors. Among the roughly 390 genotyped donors, 75% to 90% belonged to the genetic ancestry cluster associated with self-reported Caucasian donors. The study was designed to test whether signatures of past pathogen exposure could be identified by cataloging public T cell receptors. The study profiled the T cell repertoires of 550 to 700 subjects by immunosequencing and related them to cytomegalovirus serostatus. Along with the approximately 620-subject first cohort, a separate validation cohort of over a hundred different subjects was used. The study combined high-throughput TCR immunosequencing, statistical association of individual TCRs with disease status, and machine learning to predict cytomegalovirus infection status. A later analysis re-analyzed previously published TCR beta repertoires from 500 to 700 donors and added high-resolution HLA genotyping to study TCR occurrence patterns. Rather than drawing on any new phenotypic data, the later analysis identified candidate immune exposures from TCR beta sequences and the way those sequences occurred across donors. To decide whether each TCR beta V gene segment behaved as functional or pseudogenic, an earlier analysis of some 570 of the donors relied on high-throughput TCR beta sequencing. Donor age, sex, ethnicity and CMV serostatus were compiled together with the repertoire data. A later genetic analysis took genome-wide SNP genotypes for 398 of the 666 donors and used that subset as a discovery cohort. All discovery cohort repertoires had been generated using a single sequencing platform. HLA typing covered class I and class II loci at four-digit resolution. Typing coverage varied by locus: about 620-630 donors for A, B, C, DRB1 and DQB1; roughly 500 for DQA1; 606 for DPA1; approximately 470 for DPB1. Four or five DR-DQ haplotypes were treated as single units for association and clustering because of strong linkage in the cohort. On average, roughly 200,000 unique TCR beta nucleotide sequences were sequenced per donor among 398 genotyped donors of the cohort, with about 17% of those sequences being non-productive. The paper as a whole reports these results and caveats: A later analysis found that HLA-associated TCR beta chains were more clonally expanded and had lower generation probabilities than equally common non-associated chains. While some public TCRs were present in many individuals, most TCR sequences turned up only very rarely across donors. In the study, around 150 TCR beta chains were listed as associated with cytomegalovirus. A later genetic analysis reported fewer N-insertions in productive TCRs among donors in an Asian-associated ancestry cluster than the roughly 620-donor mean. Because counts were too low, seventeen rarely observed V segments, including chromosome 9 orphons, were excluded from the earlier analysis of some 590 of the donors. CMV serostatus was the only immune exposure information available for the cohort. Cytomegalovirus status was reported to be diagnosed by the classifier with high specificity and sensitivity in both the original and validation cohorts. According to a later analysis, TCR association rates differed among HLA loci, with DRB1 alleles showing the most associated TCRs and HLA-C alleles showing the fewest. Assigning TCR associations to individual alleles was difficult when HLA alleles, especially DR and DQ, strongly co-occurred. In vitro tests confirmed that a few of the cytomegalovirus-associated TCR beta chains recognize cytomegalovirus antigens. Because HLA typing was unavailable for some donors at each locus, only the typed subset was used in association tests. Several of the top co-occurrence clusters appeared to be linked to parvovirus B19, influenza, CMV and Epstein-Barr virus, according to a later analysis. Linkage disequilibrium might explain the correlated functional status among segregating V segments, but an unknown experimental factor could not be excluded. In an earlier analysis of 500 to 650 of the donors, most TCR beta V segments appeared in productive rearrangements about 90% or about 30% of the time, broadly matching IMGT annotations. A further reported finding was that TCR beta sequences accurately predicted the HLA-A and HLA-B alleles for most subjects in the first cohort. In this cohort, only TCR beta chains were sequenced, and detectable features were limited by the absence of alpha or paired-chain data. Roughly uniform sequencing depth across donors was assumed in presence/absence analyses, although this assumption may not hold. According to a later analysis, most CMV-associated TCR beta chains appeared to be HLA-restricted, and the HLA associations seemed to be driven largely by CMV exposure. In a later analysis, some 18,000 TCR beta sequences were associated with specific HLA alleles at a false discovery rate of 0.05. In a later genetic analysis, a missense DCLRE1C variant was associated with V-gene and J-gene trimming of TCR beta chains, and the association was replicated in an independent cohort. The authors suggested that the approach could potentially be generalized to other disease states and immunological phenotypes. Some IMGT-functional V segments, including TRBV6-2 and TRBV6-3, could not be told apart with the 87-base-pair reads, so those segments were excluded. A cluster of highly shared sequence variants was judged likely to be a technical artifact of the sequencing pipeline.

A note on this clone: No cognate antigen has been identified for it. No much larger clone exists at a distance of one base, and base qualities are not known.

The CDR3 runs 13 residues from the cysteine to the phenylalanine. The DNA shown is the 39-base CDR3, in frame from base 1. V was cut back by 1 base and J by 8 bases, leaving a gap of 11 bases between them. CDR1 and CDR2, looked up from the germline V gene, are SGHAT and FQNNGV. The library was produced with the immunoSEQ multiplex PCR assay. A mixture of 60 forward primers for TCR Vbeta segments and 13 reverse primers for TCR Jbeta segments was used in the multiplex PCR. The CDR3 region of rearranged TCR beta genes was amplified from genomic DNA with a multiplex PCR assay. Amplified TCR beta libraries were sequenced as 87-base-pair reads on the Illumina HiSeq System. For the original study's pipeline: Across the roughly 670 repertoires, a later analysis counted approximately 75 million unique TCR beta chains, 9.5 million to 12 million of which were shared by at least two donors. A nearest-neighbor algorithm error-corrected the raw reads and collapsed the reads into unique sequences, merging closely related sequences to remove PCR and sequencing errors. Alignment of CDR3 sequences to IMGT reference sequences was used to assign V, D and J gene segments. For a sequence to be retained, a match of at least six nucleotides was required to both a V gene segment and a J gene segment. A rearrangement was called productive if the CDR3 had no stop codons and remained in frame with V and J, and every other rearrangement was called non-productive. Following IMGT convention, CDR3 was defined as the stretch from the second conserved V-encoded cysteine up to the conserved J-encoded phenylalanine. The earlier analysis of about 590 of the donors excluded sequences that lacked an unambiguous match to a single V gene segment. An earlier analysis of fewer than 750 of the donors called V segments functional above 56.7% productive rearrangements and segregating when the between-donor standard deviation exceeded 5%. To diagnose cytomegalovirus status from the catalog of TCR beta chain sequences, a statistical classification framework was built. A later analysis assigned V and J genes by comparing TCR nucleotide sequences with IMGT/GENE-DB human TR gene sequences. Using the TCRdist pipeline, a later analysis assigned CDR3 sequences along with most-parsimonious VDJ recombination scenarios. In a later analysis, every TCR beta chain was defined by the combination of its CDR3 amino acid sequence and its V-gene family, and reads without a unique V-gene family were dropped. A later analysis removed over 500 highly shared, low-generation-probability nucleotide sequences to deal with suspected cross-contamination and a sequencing artifact. For each public chain, a later analysis derived a clonal expansion index from normalized ranks of inferred template counts within each repertoire. In a later analysis, generation probabilities were computed using a VDJ recombination model fitted to out-of-frame rearrangements, and the results were checked against IGoR. In a later analysis, TCR-TCR, TCR-HLA and TCR-CMV co-occurrence was scored with hypergeometric tests, and a repertoire-size bias correction was applied to TCR pairs. To estimate false discovery rates, a later analysis permuted the HLA or CMV assignments 20 times. A later analysis grouped co-occurring TCRs with DBSCAN, adding TCRdist sequence similarity when clustering within HLA-allele-positive subsets. Repertoires with fewer than 30,000 or more than 120,000 public chains, plus five repertoires with anomalous nucleotide sharing, were excluded from co-occurrence clustering. TCRdb limited this immuneACCESS table to in-frame rearrangements with V and J called. A share of clones is missing; checked studies link under half to unresolved V genes, and the rest is unexplained. The V and J calls and clone size come from that table; D and trimming were worked out from the DNA. This sample gives about 60,000 clones in total; approximately 80% of them show up just once. Approximately 5.9% of the sample goes to the ten largest clones.

The cohort was made up of 666 healthy bone marrow donors. Cohort members were all nominally healthy when sampled, although unrecorded immune exposures were likely present. The donor was CMV seronegative and was included in the group of about 350 seronegative cohort members. A peripheral blood sample was provided by each donor, and peripheral blood mononuclear cells were used for TCR beta sequencing. The Qiagen DNeasy Blood Extraction Kit was used to extract genomic DNA from the blood cell samples. Sequences were obtained from PBMCs. This TCR was sampled from a male donor in good health and CMV-seronegative. The chain couples TRBV11-2 to TRBJ1-2; 6 matching bases give a weak D call of TRBD1. The CDR3 corresponds to CASSLGTAGGYTF. In nucleotide form, the sequence is TGTGCCAGCAGCTTAGGGACAGCGGGAGGCTACACCTTC. The full variable domain, completed from the reference TRBV11-2 and TRBJ1-2 proteins outside the CDR3, reads EAGVAQSPRYKIIEKRQSVAFWCNPISGHATLYWYQQILGQGPKLLIQFQNNGVVDDSQLPKDRFSAERLKGVDSTLKIQPAKLEDSAVYLCASSLGTAGGYTFGSGTRLTVV.